These 31 T cell receptor beta chains came from one sample sequenced in a study of OX40 agonist ivuxolimab in advanced cancers. The table came from immunoSEQ multiplex PCR; TCRdb's copy has only in-frame clones and leaves some out. The table lists under 20,000 clones, under 90% of them singletons, with roughly 30% in the top ten. This specimen was CD4+ or CD8+ T cells sorted from blood, taken in a trial of the OX40 agonist ivuxolimab. The receptors were sampled from an adult with an advanced solid tumor such as melanoma, head and neck, liver or kidney cancer.

This rearrangement joins TRBV30 to TRBJ1-1, with D possibly being TRBD1 (5 bases). The CDR3 is 13 residues long. Germline CDR1 and CDR2: GTSNPN and SVGIG (reference sequence). The CDR3 region has the DNA TGTGCTCATAGGCGGCAGGGGAACACTGAAGCTTTCTTT. Translation: CAHRRQGNTEAFF.

On this clone itself: At one of its ends the junction is not consistent with the germline gene, which may arise from a read error. The chain employs TRBV15 and TRBJ1-2, with D possibly TRBD1 on 5 matching bases. The germline CDR1 and CDR2 sequences are LNHNV and YYDKDF (reference sequence). The CDR3 sequence is 13 residues long. The CDR3 bases are TGTGTCACCAGCCGTAGGGGTTGGGAAGGCTACACCTTC. Translation gives CVTSRRGWEGYTF.

The chain uses TRBV5-1 and TRBJ2-3; D is unclear. The V end lost 7 bases, the J end lost 6 bases, and 18 bases lay between the germline ends. The CDR3 sequence is 14 residues long. Germline lookup yields CDR1 SGHRS and CDR2 YFSETQ. The CDR3 DNA reads as TGCGCCAGCGGAAACCCAGGATACACGGATACGCAGTATTTT. This translates into CASGNPGYTDTQYF.

V usage is TRBV2 and J usage is TRBJ1-1, with TRBD1 as a possible D gene (6 bases). Deletions cut 7 bases from V and 5 bases from J, with 20 bases between. The CDR3 is made up of 15 amino acids. The germline gives CDR1 SNHLY, CDR2 FYNNEI. The CDR3 DNA sequence: TGTGCCAGCACTAACCAGGGGAGGGTTGGGACTGAAGCTTTCTTT. The encoded protein is CASTNQGRVGTEAFF.

This chain joins TRBV5-1 and TRBJ2-2, with D tentatively TRBD2 (6 bases). The V gene's germline CDR1 is SGHRS and CDR2 YFSETQ. With 3 bases removed from V and 2 bases from J, the gap between germline ends came to 11 bases. The CDR3 sequence is 15 residues long. As DNA, the CDR3 is TGCGCCAGCAGCTACGGGGACTTCAACACCGGGGAGCTGTTTTTT. Amino acid sequence: CASSYGDFNTGELFF. Together with reference TRBV5-1 and TRBJ2-2, the CDR3 gives the full variable domain: KAGVTQTPRYLIKTRGQQVTLSCSPISGHRSVSWYQQTPGQGLQFLFEYFSETQRNKGNFPGRFSGRQFSNSRSEMNVSTLELGDSALYLCASSYGDFNTGELFFGEGSRLTVL.

This clone was recorded a few times. This chain uses TRBV28 with TRBJ1-1; no definite D call. The CDR3 is made up of 12 amino acids. Germline V gives CDR1 MDHEN, CDR2 SYDVKM. The V end was cut by 2 bases, the J end by 5 bases, with 6 bases between. The CDR3 DNA reads TGTGCCAGCAGTTTAGGGGTAACTGAAGCTTTCTTT. It specifies CASSLGVTEAFF.

V usage is TRBV14 and J usage is TRBJ1-6; D is ambiguous. V was shortened by 1 base and J by 3 bases, with 7 bases between the two germline ends. Germline-derived CDR1 and CDR2 are SGHDN and FVKESK. The CDR3 spans 15 residues. The CDR3 DNA sequence: TGTGCCAGCAGCCAAGGACAAGACTATAATTCACCCCTCCACTTT. It is translated as CASSQGQDYNSPLHF.

The V and J genes are TRBV7-3 and TRBJ2-5, with 9 bases that match TRBD1. V trimming: 5 bases; J trimming: 4 bases; junction bases outside the gene matches: 8. The CDR3 length is 15 residues. CDR1 and CDR2 from the germline V gene are SGHTA and FQGTGA. CDR3 sequence (DNA): TGTGCCAGCAGCCTGGGTGACAGGGGGATAGAGACCCAGTACTTC. This codes for CASSLGDRGIETQYF. The full variable domain, with the rest looked up from reference TRBV7-3 and TRBJ2-5, is GAGVSQTPSNKVTEKGKYVELRCDPISGHTALYWYRQSLGQGPEFLIYFQGTGAADDSGLPNDRFFAVRPEGSVSTLKIQRTERGDSAVYLCASSLGDRGIETQYFGPGTRLLVL.

V gene TRBV27 combines with J gene TRBJ1-5; unclear D gene. Trimming pared 2 bases from V and 0 bases from J, leaving 2 bases between. From germline, CDR1 is MNHEY and CDR2 SMNVEV (reference sequence). CDR3 length equals 13 residues. The CDR3 DNA sequence: TGTGCCAGCAGTTTAACTAGCAATCAGCCCCAGCATTTT. Translated: CASSLTSNQPQHF.

This clone came up a few times. The V gene is TRBV7-2, the J gene TRBJ1-5; 8 bases align to TRBD1. Germline trimming cut 1 base from V and 7 bases from J; bases unmatched to any gene: 3. The germline gives CDR1 SGHTA, CDR2 FQGNSA. The CDR3 loop spans 14 amino acids. The CDR3: CASSLGTGWQPQHF. DNA for the CDR3: TGTGCCAGCAGCTTAGGGACAGGGTGGCAGCCCCAGCATTTT.

The chain combines TRBV6-1 with TRBJ2-4; TRBD1 might be the D (6 bases). The CDR3 spans 16 residues. CDR1 MNHNS and CDR2 SASEGT come from the germline V gene. V gave up 4 bases and J gave up 6 bases, with 19 bases separating them. CDR3 amino acids: CASSGPVNKGVNIQYF. DNA of the CDR3: TGTGCCAGCAGTGGACCCGTTAATAAGGGGGTAAACATTCAGTACTTC.

This sequence joins TRBV7-8 and TRBJ2-3; 10 bases map to TRBD2. The CDR3 totals 17 residues. V shed 4 bases and J 6 bases; nucleotides not matched to a gene: 13. Germline V lookup: CDR1 SGHVS, CDR2 FQNEAQ. CDR3 nucleotide sequence: TGTGCCAGCAGCTCGTCATTCGGACTAGCGGATTTGGATACGCAGTATTTT. Encoded protein: CASSSSFGLADLDTQYF.

The chain has TRBV5-1 and TRBJ2-7, with D possibly matching TRBD2 (5 bases). V was trimmed by 2 bases and J by 4 bases, leaving 19 bases between them. Germline CDR1 reads SGHRS; CDR2 reads YFSETQ. The CDR3 covers 16 residues. The CDR3 nucleotides read TGCGCCAGCAGCTTTAGCTTTCCCAGCGGAGTATACGAGCAGTACTTC. This codes for CASSFSFPSGVYEQYF.

The gene calls are TRBV2 and TRBJ2-5; D unclear. Near its end, the DNA agrees better with TRBJ2-7, so the J call may be wrong. The CDR3 consists of 10 residues. Germline lookup yields CDR1 SNHLY and CDR2 FYNNEI. The CDR3 coding sequence is TGTGCCAGCAGTCACTACGAGCAGTACTTC. It translates to CASSHYEQYF.

This sequence joins TRBV10-3 and TRBJ1-1; 7 nucleotides match TRBD1. The germline V gene encodes CDR1 ENHRY and CDR2 SYGVKD. The CDR3 is 20 amino acids. The junction had 16 bases not matched to a gene; V was cut back by 0 bases and J by 0 bases. The CDR3 nucleotides are TGTGCCATCAGTGAGTCGACAGATGGGAGTGGGACAGAGATGAACACTGAAGCTTTCTTT. Translated, it gives CAISESTDGSGTEMNTEAFF.

V and J are TRBV6-1 and TRBJ2-5; no definite D call. This CDR3 is 13 amino acids long. With 6 bases removed from V and 5 bases from J, the gap between germline ends came to 13 bases. Germline values: CDR1 MNHNS, CDR2 SASEGT. The CDR3, as DNA: TGTGCCAGCAGGTTTAGCTTGGGGGAGACCCAGTACTTC. It specifies CASRFSLGETQYF.

In this sample, this clone turned up once. J is TRBJ2-7 and V is TRBV6-5; maybe TRBD1 (6 bases). The V gene lost 10 bases and the J gene lost 3 bases, with 16 bases spanning the gap. Germline CDR1 MNHEY, CDR2 SVGAGI. The CDR3 sequence is 13 residues long. For the CDR3, the DNA is TGTGCCATATCCCGCGGACAGTTCTACGAGCAGTACTTC. As protein: CAISRGQFYEQYF.

The gene calls are TRBV5-1 and TRBJ2-1; maybe TRBD2 (6 bases). Germline values: CDR1 SGHRS, CDR2 YFSETQ. This CDR3 has 15 residues. The ends were cut back, 2 bases at V and 5 bases at J, with 14 bases in the middle. The CDR3 sequence is CASSLRSSEDNEQFF. CDR3 nucleotides: TGCGCCAGCAGCTTAAGGTCTAGCGAAGACAATGAGCAGTTCTTC.

In its sample, this clone was seen a few times. J is TRBJ2-7 and V is TRBV5-1; D not resolved. Germline lookup yields CDR1 SGHRS and CDR2 YFSETQ. The CDR3 spans 15 residues. Trimming took off 1 base at V and 3 bases at J, with 14 bases between the two ends. The CDR3 spells CASSLSSNKIYEQYF. In DNA, the CDR3 is TGCGCCAGCAGCTTGAGTAGCAATAAAATCTACGAGCAGTACTTC. The full variable domain, with the rest looked up from reference TRBV5-1 and TRBJ2-7, is KAGVTQTPRYLIKTRGQQVTLSCSPISGHRSVSWYQQTPGQGLQFLFEYFSETQRNKGNFPGRFSGRQFSNSRSEMNVSTLELGDSALYLCASSLSSNKIYEQYFGPGTRLTVT.

The chain recombines TRBV7-8 with TRBJ2-1; 8 bases line up with TRBD1. Trimming took 3 bases from V and 0 from J; bases not matched to a gene: 4. Germline V CDR1 and CDR2: SGHVS, FQNEAQ. The CDR3 consists of 16 residues. CDR3 region: CASSFFGTGSYNEQFF. The DNA for the CDR3 is TGTGCCAGCAGCTTTTTTGGGACAGGCTCCTACAATGAGCAGTTCTTC.

V gene TRBV5-1 combines with J gene TRBJ1-1; TRBD1 might be the D (5 bases). CDR1 is SGHRS and CDR2 is YFSETQ in the germline V gene. CDR3 size: 13 residues. V lost 6 bases, J lost 3 bases, and 12 bases lay in between. The DNA of the CDR3 is TGCGCCAGCAACCGAGTGGGGGACACTGAAGCTTTCTTT. Protein: CASNRVGDTEAFF.

The CDR3 spells CASNLQGNEAFF. The CDR3 bases are TGTGCCAGCAATTTACAGGGAAACGAAGCTTTCTTT. The chain couples TRBV6-6 to TRBJ1-1, with D possibly matching TRBD1 (6 bases). The CDR3 is 12 residues long. Germline-derived CDR1 and CDR2 are MNHNY and SVGAGI (reference sequence). Trimming cost V 7 bases and J 8 bases, with 14 bases left between them.

The chain recombines TRBV28 with TRBJ2-2; D gene uncertain. The CDR3 sequence is 16 residues long. CDR1 is MDHEN, CDR2 SYDVKM, per germline. V was trimmed by 2 bases and J by 3 bases, leaving 13 bases between them. The CDR3 nucleotides are TGTGCCAGCAGTTTACCCGACTTAGACCACACCGGGGAGCTGTTTTTT. As protein: CASSLPDLDHTGELFF.

The chain carries TRBV29-1 and TRBJ2-7; TRBD2 might be the D (6 bases). The germline V and J ends were trimmed by 4 bases and 6 bases, with 13 bases remaining between them. The CDR3 is 12 residues long. The germline CDR1 and CDR2 sequences are SQVTM and ANQGSEA. This CDR3 reads CSVVPSAGEQYF. The CDR3 region has the DNA TGCAGCGTTGTCCCTAGCGCTGGCGAGCAGTACTTC.

This clone has just one count. V is TRBV2 and J is TRBJ1-5; perhaps TRBD1 as D (5 bases). CDR3 length equals 13 residues. Trimming cost V 5 bases and J 5 bases, with 10 bases left between them. Germline assignment: CDR1 SNHLY and CDR2 FYNNEI. The CDR3 reads CASSPDKYQPQHF. In DNA, the CDR3 is TGTGCCAGCAGTCCGGACAAGTATCAGCCCCAGCATTTT.

V gene TRBV30 combines with J gene TRBJ2-1, with TRBD2 as a possible D gene (6 bases). The CDR3 runs to 16 residues. In germline, CDR1 is GTSNPN, CDR2 SVGIG (reference sequence). V shed 6 bases and J shed 0 bases, with 18 bases lying between them. The CDR3: CACATGGASSYNEQFF. DNA of the CDR3: TGTGCCTGCGCTACGGGCGGGGCGAGCTCCTACAATGAGCAGTTCTTC.

This clone was recorded only once. The V call is TRBV19, the J call TRBJ2-5; D not certain. Looked up from germline, CDR1 is LNHDA and CDR2 is SQIVND (reference sequence). The germline V and J ends were trimmed by 5 bases and 2 bases, with 15 bases remaining between them. CDR3 length: 15 residues. CDR3 loop: CASSLSLILQETQYF. DNA for the CDR3: TGTGCCAGTAGTCTATCTTTGATTCTGCAAGAGACCCAGTACTTC.

This clone came up once. The V call is TRBV7-2, the J call TRBJ2-1, with TRBD2 matching over 8 bases. J lost 4 bases, V lost 0 bases, and 2 bases had no gene match. The CDR3 length is 15 residues. Germline V lookup: CDR1 SGHTA, CDR2 FQGNSA. The CDR3 sequence: CASSLASGGYNEQFF. CDR3 nucleotide sequence: TGTGCCAGCAGCTTAGCCAGCGGGGGTTACAATGAGCAGTTCTTC.

J is TRBJ2-7 and V is TRBV27; TRBD1 matches at 9 bases. The CDR3 loop spans 15 amino acids. The V and J ends lost 2 bases and 1 base, in that order; junction bases with no gene match: 3. Germline V gene sequence: CDR1 MNHEY, CDR2 SMNVEV (reference sequence). The CDR3 loop reads CASSLIGQGSYEQYF. The DNA for the CDR3 is TGTGCCAGCAGTTTAATCGGACAGGGGTCCTACGAGCAGTACTTC.

This rearrangement joins TRBV5-1 to TRBJ2-5; 10 bases line up with TRBD2. Germline trimming cut 1 base from V and 5 bases from J; bases unmatched to any gene: 14. Germline CDR1 is SGHRS and CDR2 is YFSETQ. This CDR3 is 18 amino acids long. CDR3 loop: CASSLTPLLAGNGETQYF. The CDR3, as DNA: TGCGCCAGCAGCTTGACTCCCTTACTAGCGGGGAATGGGGAGACCCAGTACTTC.

As for this clone: Other nucleotide sequences from this sample produce the same CDR3. The chain joins TRBV29-1 to TRBJ1-4; no reliable D call. Germline V gene data show CDR1 as SQVTM and CDR2 as ANQGSEA. The CDR3 spans 11 residues. V shed 7 bases and J shed 3 bases, with 6 bases lying between them. The DNA of the CDR3 is TGCAGCGCCCGGGCTAATGAAAAACTGTTTTTT. Its protein is CSARANEKLFF.